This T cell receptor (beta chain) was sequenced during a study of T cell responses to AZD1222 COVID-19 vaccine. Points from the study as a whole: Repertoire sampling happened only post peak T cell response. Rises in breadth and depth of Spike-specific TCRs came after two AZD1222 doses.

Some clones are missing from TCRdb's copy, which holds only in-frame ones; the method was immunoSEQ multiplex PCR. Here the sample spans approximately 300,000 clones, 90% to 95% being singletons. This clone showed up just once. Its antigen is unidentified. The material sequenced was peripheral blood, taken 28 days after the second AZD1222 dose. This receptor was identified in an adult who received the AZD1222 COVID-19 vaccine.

The CDR3 spells CASRKGRGGDDSYEQYF. For the CDR3, the DNA is TGCGCCAGCAGGAAAGGTCGCGGCGGGGACGACTCCTACGAGCAGTACTTC. The V call is TRBV10-1, the J call TRBJ2-7; D perhaps matches TRBD2 (6 bases). The germline V gene encodes CDR1 WNHNN and CDR2 SYGVQD (reference sequence). V gave up 6 bases and J gave up 0 bases, with 21 bases separating them. The CDR3 is made up of 17 amino acids.